A selection of T cell receptor beta chains follows, all from one sample in a study of blood T cell repertoires in COVID-19. Method: immunoSEQ multiplex PCR; TCRdb's copy keeps in-frame clones and lacks some. The sample shows some 74,000 clones, just over 90% of them seen only once. The source material was peripheral blood. The receptor set was obtained from a middle-aged man with COVID-19, enrolled during active disease. Both conserved end residues are part of each CDR3. The D gene is left open where the match is weak. Size tells how often a clone was seen (once, few, many) or the class of an expanded clone, and some rows leave it out.

>TRBD2|TRBV4-2|TRBJ2-3|.
CASSQEASGTSTDTQYF
TGTGCCAGCAGCCAAGAAGCTAGCGGAACTAGCACAGATACGCAGTATTTT
>TRBD1|TRBV18|TRBJ1-4|.
CASSLGTDEKLFF
TGTGCCAGCTCATTAGGGACAGATGAAAAACTGTTTTTT
>TRBD1|TRBV25-1|TRBJ2-1|.
CASSPLGTGFNEQFF
TGTGCCAGCAGTCCCCTTGGGACAGGGTTTAATGAGCAGTTCTTC
>TRBD1|TRBV9|TRBJ1-1|.
CASSAGTGDTEAFF
TGTGCCAGCAGCGCCGGGACAGGGGACACTGAAGCTTTCTTT
>.|TRBV13|TRBJ2-2|.
CASSGRRRADTGELFF
TGTGCCAGCAGCGGCCGCCGGAGGGCCGACACCGGGGAGCTGTTTTTT
>TRBD1|TRBV6-2/TRBV6-3|TRBJ2-7|.
CASSYVQGFSEQYF
TGTGCCAGCAGTTACGTACAGGGGTTCAGCGAGCAGTACTTC
>TRBD1|TRBV5-1|TRBJ2-7|.
CASSLGQGRAYEQYF
TGCGCCAGCAGCTTGGGACAGGGGAGAGCCTACGAGCAGTACTTC
>TRBD1|TRBV19|TRBJ2-5|.
CASSIASGQGSKTQYF
TGTGCCAGTAGTATAGCCAGCGGACAGGGTTCGAAGACCCAGTACTTC
>TRBD1|TRBV28|TRBJ2-1|.
CASSPGTGVTLNEQFF
TGTGCCAGCAGTCCGGGTACAGGGGTTACTCTTAATGAGCAGTTCTTC
>TRBD2|TRBV19|TRBJ2-7|few
CASSIEGTTAYEQYF
TGTGCCAGTAGTATAGAAGGGACTACCGCCTACGAGCAGTACTTC
>TRBD2|TRBV30|TRBJ2-1|.
CAWNPGLDGNEQFF
TGTGCCTGGAACCCGGGACTAGATGGCAATGAGCAGTTCTTC
>TRBD2|TRBV15|TRBJ2-1|.
CATSRERTSGSFGQFF
TGTGCCACCAGCAGAGAAAGGACTAGCGGGAGTTTTGGGCAGTTCTTC
>.|TRBV6-5|TRBJ1-2|.
CASSWGLYYGYTF
TGTGCCAGCAGTTGGGGGCTTTACTATGGCTACACCTTC
>.|TRBV9|TRBJ1-2|.
CASNSGEYGYTF
TGTGCCAGCAACTCCGGGGAGTATGGCTACACCTTC
>.|TRBV29-1|TRBJ1-2|.
CSVEVVKERDYGYTF
TGCAGCGTTGAAGTGGTCAAGGAGAGGGACTATGGCTACACCTTC
>.|TRBV6-6|TRBJ1-5|.
CASRSDTSYSNQPQHF
TGTGCCAGCAGATCCGACACCTCTTATAGCAATCAGCCCCAGCATTTT
>TRBD2|TRBV7-9|TRBJ2-1|.
CASSSGLAGATPYNEQFF
TGTGCCAGCAGCTCAGGACTAGCGGGAGCTACACCCTACAATGAGCAGTTCTTC
>TRBD1|TRBV5-1|TRBJ2-1|.
CASSSQDRFNEQFF
TGCGCCAGCAGCTCCCAGGACAGGTTCAATGAGCAGTTCTTC
>.|TRBV5-8|TRBJ2-2|.
CASSLEVGAFTGELFF
TGTGCCAGCAGCTTGGAGGTGGGAGCGTTCACCGGGGAGCTGTTTTTT
>TRBD2|TRBV27|TRBJ2-1|.
CASSRLLAGGPHEQFF
TGTGCCAGCAGCCGTCTACTAGCGGGAGGGCCGCATGAGCAGTTCTTC